The 8 T cell receptor beta chains below come from one sample, sequenced in a study of blood T cell repertoires in COVID-19. Assay used: immunoSEQ multiplex PCR; TCRdb lists only in-frame clones, some missing. Among about 56,000 clones listed, 84% were seen once. The sample taken for sequencing was peripheral blood. The receptors originated from a woman of 80 years or more with acute or convalescent COVID-19.

A few counts support this clone. The V gene is TRBV11-2, the J gene TRBJ2-5; 10 bases fit TRBD1. CDR3 length: 17 amino acids. The V gene's germline CDR1 is SGHAT and CDR2 FQNNGV. V lost 0 bases to trimming and J lost 5 bases; unmatched junction nucleotides: 9. The CDR3 loop is CASSLDWPRTGGETQYF. CDR3 DNA sequence: TGTGCCAGCAGCTTAGATTGGCCGCGGACAGGGGGGGAGACCCAGTACTTC.

This rearrangement joins TRBV5-1 to TRBJ1-6; 10 bases line up with TRBD1. The V gene's germline CDR1 is SGHRS and CDR2 YFSETQ. Germline trimming cut 4 bases from V and 5 bases from J; bases unmatched to any gene: 6. The CDR3 covers 16 residues. CDR3 loop: CASSLLTGGNNSPLHF. The CDR3 coding sequence is TGCGCCAGCAGCCTATTGACAGGGGGCAATAATTCACCCCTCCACTTT.

The chain is built from TRBV6-5 and TRBJ1-2, with TRBD1 identical over 7 bases. Trimming at V came to 2 bases and at J to 7 bases, leaving 4 bases not matched to a gene. The CDR3 loop spans 13 amino acids. CDR1 MNHEY and CDR2 SVGAGI come from the germline V gene. CDR3 nucleotide sequence: TGTGCCAGCAGTTACGGACAGGTTGGTGGCTACACCTTC. Protein sequence: CASSYGQVGGYTF.

The genes are TRBV10-3 and TRBJ1-1, with D maybe TRBD1 (6 bases). V shed 10 bases and J shed 4 bases, with 25 bases lying between them. Germline CDR1 is ENHRY and CDR2 is SYGVKD. The CDR3 contains 16 residues. This CDR3 reads CATRNRTRGMGTEAFF. The CDR3 DNA reads TGTGCCACCCGAAACCGGACGAGGGGGATGGGCACTGAAGCTTTCTTT.

The CDR3 loop is CASSPGTGQSPLHF. The CDR3 DNA reads as TGTGCCAGCTCACCAGGCACAGGGCAATCACCCCTCCACTTT. The rearrangement joins TRBV18 to TRBJ1-6; possibly TRBD1 for D (6 bases). Germline CDR1 KGHSH, CDR2 LQKENI. V gave up 2 bases and J gave up 10 bases, with 12 bases separating them. The CDR3 loop spans 14 amino acids.

This clone was found once. This chain links TRBV14 with TRBJ2-3, with D uncertain. The CDR3 runs to 14 residues. The germline CDR1 and CDR2 sequences are SGHDN and FVKESK. Trimming pared 0 bases from V and 6 bases from J, leaving 10 bases between. The CDR3: CASSQERVEDTQYF. As DNA, the CDR3 is TGTGCCAGCAGCCAAGAGAGAGTTGAGGATACGCAGTATTTT.

The count of this clone is one. The chain joins TRBV11-3 to TRBJ1-3; D is unresolved. Trimming took off 4 bases at V and 2 bases at J, with 3 bases between the two ends. This CDR3 spans 12 amino acids. Germline V gene sequence: CDR1 SGHNT, CDR2 YENEEA. For the CDR3, the DNA is TGTGCCAGCAGCTCAGCTGGAAACACCATATATTTT. Translated, it gives CASSSAGNTIYF.

This clone was counted a single time. The chain couples TRBV10-3 to TRBJ1-4; D might be TRBD1 (6 bases). The CDR3 is made up of 17 amino acids. V was shortened by 8 bases and J by 2 bases, with 21 bases between the two germline ends. The germline V gene has CDR1 ENHRY and CDR2 SYGVKD. CDR3 sequence reads: CAIAHREYWLTNEKLFF. The CDR3 DNA reads as TGTGCCATCGCACACAGGGAATACTGGCTTACTAATGAAAAACTGTTTTTT.